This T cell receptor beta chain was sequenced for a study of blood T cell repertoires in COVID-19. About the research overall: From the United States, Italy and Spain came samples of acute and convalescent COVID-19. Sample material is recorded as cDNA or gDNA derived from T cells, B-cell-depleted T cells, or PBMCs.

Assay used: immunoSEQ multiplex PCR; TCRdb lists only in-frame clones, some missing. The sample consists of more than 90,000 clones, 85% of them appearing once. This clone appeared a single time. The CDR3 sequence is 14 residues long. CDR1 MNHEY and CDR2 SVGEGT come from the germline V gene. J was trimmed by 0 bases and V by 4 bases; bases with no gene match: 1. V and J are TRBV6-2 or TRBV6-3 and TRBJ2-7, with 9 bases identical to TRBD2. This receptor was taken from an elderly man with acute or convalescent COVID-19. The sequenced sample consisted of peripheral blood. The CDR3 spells CASSFSGSSYEQYF. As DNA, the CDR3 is TGTGCCAGCAGTTTTAGCGGGAGCTCCTACGAGCAGTACTTC.